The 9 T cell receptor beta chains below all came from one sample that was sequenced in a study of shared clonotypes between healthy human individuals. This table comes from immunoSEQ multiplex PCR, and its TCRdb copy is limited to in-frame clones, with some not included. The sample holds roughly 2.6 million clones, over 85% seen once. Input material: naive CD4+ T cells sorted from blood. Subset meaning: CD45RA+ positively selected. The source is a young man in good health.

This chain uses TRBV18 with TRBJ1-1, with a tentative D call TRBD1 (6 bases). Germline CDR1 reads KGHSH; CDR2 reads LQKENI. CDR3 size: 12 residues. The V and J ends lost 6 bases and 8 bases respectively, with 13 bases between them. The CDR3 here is CASSRTATEAFF. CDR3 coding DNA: TGTGCCAGCTCGCGGACAGCTACCGAAGCTTTCTTT. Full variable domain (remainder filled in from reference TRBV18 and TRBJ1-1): NAGVMQNPRHLVRRRGQEARLRCSPMKGHSHVYWYRQLPEEGLKFMVYLQKENIIDESGMPKERFSAEFPKEGPSILRIQQVVRGDSAAYFCASSRTATEAFFGQGTRLTVV.

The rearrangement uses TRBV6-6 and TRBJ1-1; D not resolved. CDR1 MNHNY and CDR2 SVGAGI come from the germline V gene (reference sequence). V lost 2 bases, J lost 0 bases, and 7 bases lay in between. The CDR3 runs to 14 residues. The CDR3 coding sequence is TGTGCCAGCAGTTACCAGAGTATGAACACTGAAGCTTTCTTT. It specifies CASSYQSMNTEAFF.

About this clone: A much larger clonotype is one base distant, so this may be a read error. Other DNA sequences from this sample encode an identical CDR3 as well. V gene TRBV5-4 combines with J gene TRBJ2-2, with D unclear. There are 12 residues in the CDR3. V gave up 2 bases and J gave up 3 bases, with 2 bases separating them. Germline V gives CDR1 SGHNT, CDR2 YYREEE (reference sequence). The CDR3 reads CASSLDTGELFF. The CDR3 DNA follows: TGTGCCAGCAGCTTAGACACCGGGGAGCTGTTTTTT. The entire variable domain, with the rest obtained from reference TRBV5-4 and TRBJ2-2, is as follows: ETGVTQSPTHLIKTRGQQVTLRCSSQSGHNTVSWYQQALGQGPQFIFQYYREEENGRGNFPPRFSGLQFPNYSSELNVNALELDDSALYLCASSLDTGELFFGEGSRLTVL.

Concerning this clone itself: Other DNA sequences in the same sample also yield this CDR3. The CDR3 DNA reads as TGTGCCAGCAGCGTAACCAGTAACACCGGGGAGCTGTTTTTT. This sequence encodes CASSVTSNTGELFF. The chain couples TRBV9 to TRBJ2-2; unclear D gene. Deletions cut 1 base from V and 2 bases from J, with 6 bases between. CDR1 is SGDLS, CDR2 YYNGEE, per germline. The CDR3 is made up of 14 amino acids.

The chain's CDR3 is CASSSTAMGAFF. CDR3 DNA: TGTGCCAGCAGTTCGACAGCTATGGGAGCTTTCTTT. This sequence joins TRBV6-5 and TRBJ1-1; perhaps TRBD1 as D (5 bases). Germline loops: CDR1 MNHEY, CDR2 SVGAGI. The CDR3 has 12 residues. V dropped 4 bases and J dropped 10 bases, with 13 bases sitting between them.

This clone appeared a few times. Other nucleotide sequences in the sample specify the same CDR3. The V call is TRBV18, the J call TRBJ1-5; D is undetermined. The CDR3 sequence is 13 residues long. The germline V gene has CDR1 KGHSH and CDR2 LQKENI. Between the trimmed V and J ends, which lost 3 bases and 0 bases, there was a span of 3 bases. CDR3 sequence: CASSPYSNQPQHF. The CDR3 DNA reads TGTGCCAGCTCACCCTATAGCAATCAGCCCCAGCATTTT.

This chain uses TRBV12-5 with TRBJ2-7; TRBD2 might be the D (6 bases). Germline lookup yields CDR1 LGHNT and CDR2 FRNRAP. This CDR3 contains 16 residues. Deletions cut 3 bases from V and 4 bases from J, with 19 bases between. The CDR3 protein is CASGFPTRGFLYEQYF. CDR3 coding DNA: TGTGCTAGTGGTTTTCCCACGCGGGGTTTCTTGTACGAGCAGTACTTC. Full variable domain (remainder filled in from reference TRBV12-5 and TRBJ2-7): DARVTQTPRHKVTEMGQEVTMRCQPILGHNTVFWYRQTMMQGLELLAYFRNRAPLDDSGMPKDRFSAEMPDATLATLKIQPSEPRDSAVYFCASGFPTRGFLYEQYFGPGTRLTVT.

CDR3 nucleotides: TGTGCCAGCTCACCGCCGGGACTAGCGGTGGATACGCAGTATTTT. Translation: CASSPPGLAVDTQYF. The gene calls are TRBV18 and TRBJ2-3; 11 nucleotides align to TRBD2. In germline, CDR1 is KGHSH, CDR2 LQKENI. The V gene end was trimmed by 3 bases and the J gene end by 6 bases; junction bases not matched to a gene: 5. The CDR3 runs 15 residues.

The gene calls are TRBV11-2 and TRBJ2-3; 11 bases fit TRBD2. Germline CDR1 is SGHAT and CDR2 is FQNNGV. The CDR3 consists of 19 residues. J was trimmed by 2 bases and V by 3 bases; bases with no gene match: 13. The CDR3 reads CASSLRGLAVAGYTDTQYF. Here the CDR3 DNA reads TGTGCCAGCAGCTTGCGGGGACTAGCGGTAGCGGGGTACACAGATACGCAGTATTTT. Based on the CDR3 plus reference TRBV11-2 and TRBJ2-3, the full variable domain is EAGVAQSPRYKIIEKRQSVAFWCNPISGHATLYWYQQILGQGPKLLIQFQNNGVVDDSQLPKDRFSAERLKGVDSTLKIQPAKLEDSAVYLCASSLRGLAVAGYTDTQYFGPGTRLTVL.